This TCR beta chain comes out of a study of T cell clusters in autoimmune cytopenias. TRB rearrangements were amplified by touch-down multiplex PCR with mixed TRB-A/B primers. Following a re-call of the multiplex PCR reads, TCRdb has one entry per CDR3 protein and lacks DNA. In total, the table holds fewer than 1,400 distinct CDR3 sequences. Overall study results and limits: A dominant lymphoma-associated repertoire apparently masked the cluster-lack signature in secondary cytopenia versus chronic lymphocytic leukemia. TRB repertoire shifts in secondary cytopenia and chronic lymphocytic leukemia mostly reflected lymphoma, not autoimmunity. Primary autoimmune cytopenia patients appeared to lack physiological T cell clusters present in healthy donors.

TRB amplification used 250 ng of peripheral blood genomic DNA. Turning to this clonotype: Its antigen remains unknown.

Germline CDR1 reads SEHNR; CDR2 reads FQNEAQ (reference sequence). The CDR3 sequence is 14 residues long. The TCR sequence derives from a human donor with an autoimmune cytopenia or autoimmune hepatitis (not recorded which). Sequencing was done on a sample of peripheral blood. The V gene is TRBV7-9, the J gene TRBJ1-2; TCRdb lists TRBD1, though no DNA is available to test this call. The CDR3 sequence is CASSFGIPNYGYTF.